Here is one TCR beta chain with its context. The data belong to a study of control samples from healthy donors and cancer patients. Between the trimmed V and J ends, which lost 4 bases and 7 bases, there was a span of 15 bases. Germline-derived CDR1 and CDR2 are SGHNT and YYREEE (reference sequence). CDR3 length: 14 residues. The repertoire was sequenced with immunoSEQ multiplex PCR; TCRdb's copy has only in-frame clones and lacks some. This table has around 170,000 clones, 88% appearing once. The J gene is TRBJ2-1, the V gene TRBV5-4; weak D call: TRBD2 (6 bases). The sequenced sample consisted of blood. The clonotype comes from a woman under 40 in good health. CDR3 loop: CASSPSGRRNEQFF. In nucleotides, the CDR3 is TGTGCCAGCAGCCCCTCCGGGAGAAGGAATGAGCAGTTCTTC.